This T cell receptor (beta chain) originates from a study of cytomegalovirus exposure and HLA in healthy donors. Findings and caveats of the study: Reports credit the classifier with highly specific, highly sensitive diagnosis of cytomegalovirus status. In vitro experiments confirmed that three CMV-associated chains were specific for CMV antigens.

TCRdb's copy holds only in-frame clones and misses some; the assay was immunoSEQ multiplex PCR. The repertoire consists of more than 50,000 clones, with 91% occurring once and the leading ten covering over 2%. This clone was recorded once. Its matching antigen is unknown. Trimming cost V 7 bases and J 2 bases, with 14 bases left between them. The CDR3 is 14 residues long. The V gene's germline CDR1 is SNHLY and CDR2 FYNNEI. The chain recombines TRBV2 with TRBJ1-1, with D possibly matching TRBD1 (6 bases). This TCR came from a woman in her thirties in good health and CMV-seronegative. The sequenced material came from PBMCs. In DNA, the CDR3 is TGTGCCAGCATGAACAGGGCCTTTAACACTGAAGCTTTCTTT. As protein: CASMNRAFNTEAFF.